The sequence of this T cell receptor (beta chain) was determined in a study of T cell responses to AZD1222 COVID-19 vaccine (dated by TCRdb to the early 2020s). Describing the broader study: A total of 233 trial participants underwent TCR sequencing, of whom around 210 had received two doses of AZD1222 and some 25 had received two doses of the MenACWY control vaccine. Trial participants were enrolled into age subgroups of 18-55, 56-69 and 70-plus years, which contained approximately 150, 30 and 60 TCR-sequenced participants, respectively.

The CDR3 regions of human TCRbeta chains were analyzed by immunosequencing. Regarding the original processing steps: Repertoire TCRs were matched against a reference library of SARS-CoV-2-specific TCRs generated with the MIRA antigen-specificity platform. Breadth was defined as the fraction of unique TCRs that were SARS-CoV-2-associated, and depth was defined as the fraction of total T cells that were SARS-CoV-2-associated. Using the MIRA data, every spike-specific TCR was mapped to the spike region that the TCR reacted to and assigned to either a CD4 or a CD8 class. Log10-transformed breadth and depth values were compared by one-way ANOVA with Sidak's multiple comparisons tests. The immuneACCESS repertoire file appears here via TCRdb, limited to in-frame rearrangements. These files lack a portion of the clones; in checked studies, under half of the deficit traces to unresolved V genes, and the cause of the others is not known. That table gives V, J and clone size, and the DNA gave D and trimming. The sample table shows 90,000 to 150,000 clones, and approximately 86% are seen once. The ten most abundant clones make up approximately 2.6% of the sample.

The time point label on this specimen signifies: about 28 days (+/-7) after the second vaccine dose. AZD1222 recipients whose second dose came at about 4 weeks and those whose second dose came at about 12 weeks were combined into one group, since spike-specific TCR depth and breadth did not differ between the two schedules. The vaccinee samples were drawn from two UK trials, COV001 and COV002, one of which was a single-blind randomized controlled phase 2/3 trial testing AZD1222 (ChAdOx1 nCoV-19) in healthy adults. For TCRbeta chain sequencing, PBMC samples were collected from trial participants at day 0 and at day 28 after the second dose. The CDR3 starts with the cysteine, ends with the phenylalanine, and has 18 residues. The kept DNA is CDR3 alone, 54 bases in frame from the first base. V sheds 1 base and J sheds 5 bases, leaving 21 bases between their ends. CDR1 and CDR2 (SGHVS, FQNEAQ) derive from the germline V gene.

On this clone: The specificity of this receptor is unknown. No much larger clonotype is one base removed from it; base qualities were not supplied.

What the work shows at the level of the full study, not this receptor alone: Most participants were white British and females outnumbered males, and the authors suggested that clonal diversity may have been underestimated. Conclusions about previously exposed vaccinees are limited because only a handful of AZD1222 recipients were SARS-CoV-2 seropositive at baseline. A significant rise in spike-specific TCR breadth and depth was observed after two AZD1222 doses relative to day 0 and relative to MenACWY recipients. The 56-69-year group was small, and its depth increase did not reach significance, likely because of low power. Nearly half of unique spike-specific TCRs reportedly recognized epitopes outside regions mutated in the B.1.351 and B.1.1.7 variants. CD4 TCRs associated with the vaccine covered the entire spike protein, and the dominant responses were in regions 160-218 and 743-854. Because no day 14 peak-response samples were available, the repertoires could be characterized only after the peak T cell response.

This material consisted of peripheral blood, taken 28 days after the second AZD1222 dose. This TCR was recovered from an adult who received the AZD1222 COVID-19 vaccine. This chain joins TRBV7-8 to TRBJ1-3; the D gene is possibly TRBD1, with 6 bases matching. The CDR3 corresponds to CASSLEEGGGRKRNTIYF. The sequenced DNA is TGTGCCAGCAGCTTAGAGGAAGGGGGTGGCCGGAAGCGAAACACCATATATTTT.